Here is one TCR beta chain with its context. Its antigen is unidentified. Unique molecular identifiers were carried by the TCR beta cDNA libraries. T cells, about 0.95 to 11 million of them, yielded roughly 550,000 cDNA molecules. MiXCR, run by TCRdb on the PCR reads, gives a single entry per CDR3 protein. The table records about 570,000 distinct CDR3 sequences, under 40% of them present only once. This entry comes from a study of post-analysis software for immune sequencing data. Study-wide points: TRBV5-6, TRBV5-1 and TRBV20-1 belonged to a set of about 5 TRBV segments that were more frequent in patients than controls.

This CDR3 is 14 amino acids long. V lost 7 bases and J lost 4, with 16 bases in between. The germline V gene has CDR1 MNHEY and CDR2 SVGAGI. V usage is TRBV6-5 and J usage is TRBJ1-2; unclear D gene. Sequencing input: blood. This receptor was obtained from a girl between 2 and 17 years old with multiple sclerosis. The CDR3 region is CASKRLQLGYGYTF. Here the CDR3 DNA reads TGTGCCAGCAAAAGGTTACAGTTGGGCTATGGCTACACCTTC.